A single sample is the source of the 26 T cell receptor beta chains below, sequenced in a study of OX40 agonist ivuxolimab in advanced cancers. Clones were read by immunoSEQ multiplex PCR, and TCRdb kept only the in-frame ones, dropping some. Of 55,000 to 65,000 clones in the sample, less than 85% are singletons; the top ten hold about 4.2%. The starting material was CD4+ or CD8+ T cells sorted from blood, obtained in a trial of the OX40 agonist ivuxolimab. These receptor sequences come from an adult with an advanced solid tumor such as melanoma, head and neck, liver or kidney cancer.

The chain links TRBV11-2 to TRBJ2-1; no reliable D call. This CDR3 has 13 residues. V was trimmed by 2 bases and J by 9 bases, leaving 11 bases between them. Germline CDR1 reads SGHAT; CDR2 reads FQNNGV. CDR3 sequence: CASSLSKDGEQFF. The DNA of the CDR3 is TGTGCCAGCAGCTTAAGTAAGGACGGTGAGCAGTTCTTC.

The V and J genes are TRBV10-3 and TRBJ1-6; D uncertain. The CDR3 covers 13 residues. CDR1 and CDR2 (germline): ENHRY, SYGVKD. Trimming took off 7 bases at V and 7 bases at J, with 11 bases between the two ends. The CDR3 spells CAINKEENSPLHF. In DNA form, the CDR3 reads TGTGCCATCAACAAAGAAGAAAATTCACCCCTCCACTTT.

This clone was seen a few times. The chain uses TRBV9 and TRBJ2-1; TRBD2 agrees at 11 bases. Trimming removed 2 bases from V and 13 bases from J; junction bases left unmatched: 5. CDR1 and CDR2 (germline): SGDLS, YYNGEE. This CDR3 spans 13 amino acids. The DNA for the CDR3 is TGTGCCAGCAGCGTCGGCCTAGCGGGAGGACAGTTCTTC. It codes for CASSVGLAGGQFF.

The V call is TRBV6-1, the J call TRBJ2-3; TRBD1 matches at 8 bases. Germline V lookup: CDR1 MNHNS, CDR2 SASEGT. The length of the CDR3 is 16 residues. Trimming cost V 4 bases and J 2 bases; bases outside gene matches: 8. CDR3 amino acids: CASSARQGTYTDTQYF. CDR3 sequence (DNA): TGTGCCAGCAGTGCCCGACAGGGGACTTACACAGATACGCAGTATTTT.

The V gene is TRBV20-1, the J gene TRBJ2-1; D call uncertain. CDR3 length: 10 amino acids. Trimming shortened V by 6 bases and J by 6 bases, and 6 bases separated the two germline ends. Germline CDR1 DFQATT, CDR2 SNEGSKA (reference sequence). CDR3: CSAKVNEQFF. The CDR3, as DNA: TGCAGTGCGAAGGTCAATGAGCAGTTCTTC.

The gene calls are TRBV28 and TRBJ2-1; D perhaps matches TRBD2 (6 bases). Trimming left V 5 bases short and J 1 base short, with 12 bases between. There are 15 residues in the CDR3. CDR1 is MDHEN and CDR2 is SYDVKM in the germline V gene. CDR3 loop: CASSPSSVSYNEQFF. For the CDR3, the DNA is TGTGCCAGCAGTCCCTCTAGCGTTTCCTACAATGAGCAGTTCTTC.

The rearrangement uses TRBV19 and TRBJ2-2; D possibly corresponds to TRBD2 (5 bases). The germline V and J ends were trimmed by 3 bases and 6 bases, with 8 bases remaining between them. CDR3 length: 13 residues. The germline V gene has CDR1 LNHDA and CDR2 SQIVND (reference sequence). The DNA for the CDR3 is TGTGCCAGTAGTATTCGGCGGGCCGGGGAGCTGTTTTTT. This sequence encodes CASSIRRAGELFF. Variable domain in full (rest from reference TRBV19 and TRBJ2-2): DGGITQSPKYLFRKEGQNVTLSCEQNLNHDAMYWYRQDPGQGLRLIYYSQIVNDFQKGDIAEGYSVSREKKESFPLTVTSAQKNPTAFYLCASSIRRAGELFFGEGSRLTVL.

The chain couples TRBV4-3 to TRBJ1-2, with TRBD1 as a possible D gene (5 bases). Trimming stripped 5 bases from V and 2 bases from J, with 12 bases between. Germline V lookup: CDR1 LGHNA, CDR2 YSLEER. This CDR3 has 14 amino acids. CDR3 protein: CASSLVGGNYGYTF. CDR3 DNA sequence: TGCGCCAGCAGCTTGGTGGGGGGAAACTATGGCTACACCTTC.

The chain links TRBV2 to TRBJ2-2; 12 nucleotides agree with TRBD2. The V segment lost 7 bases and the J segment 5 bases; nucleotides outside the gene matches: 5. Germline CDR1 reads SNHLY; CDR2 reads FYNNEI. The CDR3 totals 15 residues. Here the CDR3 reads CASTGLAGRTGELFF. The CDR3 DNA sequence: TGTGCCAGCACTGGACTAGCGGGGAGAACCGGGGAGCTGTTTTTT.

The rearrangement uses TRBV5-6 and TRBJ2-5; D is undetermined. The CDR3 contains 16 residues. V was pared by 5 bases and J by 0 bases, with 17 bases between. Germline CDR1 and CDR2: SGHDT and YYEEEE. CDR3 loop: CASSFTSSLYQETQYF. CDR3 nucleotide sequence: TGTGCCAGCAGTTTTACGAGTTCGCTGTACCAAGAGACCCAGTACTTC.

The J gene is TRBJ1-2, the V gene TRBV6-6; TRBD1 matches 8 bases. With 8 bases clipped from V and 7 bases from J, the junction kept 3 bases outside the gene matches. This CDR3 has 11 residues. Germline V gene sequence: CDR1 MNHNY, CDR2 SVGAGI (reference sequence). CDR3 loop: CASQTGVGYTF. Here the CDR3 DNA reads TGTGCCAGCCAGACAGGGGTTGGCTACACCTTC.

This clone was counted a single time. Mismatch with germline at one junction end may stem from a read error. The CDR3 nucleotides are TGTGCTAGCAGCTTGAGGGGCGGGCAGGAGAACACTGAAGCTTTCTTT. It encodes CASSLRGGQENTEAFF. The chain recombines TRBV7-7 with TRBJ1-1; D may be TRBD1 (5 bases). Germline CDR1 and CDR2: SSHAT and FNYEAQ (reference sequence). The CDR3 loop spans 16 amino acids.

This clone was detected a few times. The chain recombines TRBV19 with TRBJ2-1; 7 nucleotides agree with TRBD1. V lost 4 bases to trimming and J lost 0 bases; unmatched junction nucleotides: 9. The CDR3 runs to 17 residues. In germline, CDR1 is LNHDA, CDR2 SQIVND (reference sequence). The CDR3 reads CASSTGQALSSYNEQFF. CDR3 sequence (DNA): TGTGCCAGTAGTACCGGACAGGCTTTGAGCTCCTACAATGAGCAGTTCTTC.

For the CDR3, the DNA is TGTGCCATCGGAGGGCCGGGACAGGGGCTCTATGAGCAGTTCTTC. Protein product: CAIGGPGQGLYEQFF. V is TRBV10-3 and J is TRBJ2-1, with TRBD1 identical over 10 bases. The junction had 12 bases not matched to a gene; V was cut back by 8 bases and J by 8 bases. This CDR3 comprises 15 residues. CDR1 is ENHRY, CDR2 SYGVKD, per germline.

The J gene is TRBJ1-5, the V gene TRBV19; the match to TRBD1 covers 9 bases. This CDR3 has 16 residues. V shed 7 bases and J 4 bases; nucleotides not matched to a gene: 11. Germline lookup yields CDR1 LNHDA and CDR2 SQIVND (reference sequence). CDR3 in amino acids: CASTLTRQGGNQPQHF. The CDR3 DNA reads TGTGCCAGTACCCTCACCCGACAGGGGGGAAATCAGCCCCAGCATTTT.

V usage is TRBV5-1 and J usage is TRBJ2-3; D possibly corresponds to TRBD2 (7 bases). Germline V gene lookup returns CDR1 SGHRS and CDR2 YFSETQ. The CDR3 runs to 16 residues. Trimming left V 1 base short and J 1 base short, with 13 bases between. In DNA form, the CDR3 reads TGCGCCAGCAGCTTGCAGGCGGGGGCCCGCACAGATACGCAGTATTTT. Residues: CASSLQAGARTDTQYF.

The chain recombines TRBV30 with TRBJ2-7; the D gene is possibly TRBD1 (5 bases). Germline CDR1 and CDR2: GTSNPN and SVGIG (reference sequence). The CDR3 has 14 amino acids. V lost 6 bases to trimming and J lost 3 bases, with 18 bases between them. CDR3 region: CACYKKGIDYEQYF. CDR3 nucleotide sequence: TGTGCCTGCTACAAGAAGGGGATCGACTACGAGCAGTACTTC.

The V and J genes are TRBV28 and TRBJ2-1; possibly TRBD2 for D (6 bases). The CDR3 loop spans 17 amino acids. Per germline, CDR1 MDHEN and CDR2 SYDVKM. The ends were cut back, 8 bases at V and 0 bases at J, with 20 bases in the middle. CDR3 coding DNA: TGTGCCAGCCAGTACCACACCCTCGGGAGCTCCTACAATGAGCAGTTCTTC. The encoded protein is CASQYHTLGSSYNEQFF.

The chain recombines TRBV5-4 with TRBJ2-1; D ambiguous. Per germline, CDR1 SGHNT and CDR2 YYREEE (reference sequence). The CDR3 is made up of 13 amino acids. The germline V and J ends were trimmed by 1 base and 8 bases, with 10 bases remaining between them. CDR3 amino acids: CASSLLQRDEQFF. Written as DNA, the CDR3 is TGTGCCAGCAGCTTGCTGCAGCGCGATGAGCAGTTCTTC.

This clone was seen once. The CDR3 spells CASSLVRSPRTGELFF. The CDR3 DNA is TGTGCCAGCAGCTTAGTTCGATCTCCCCGCACCGGGGAGCTGTTTTTT. The genes are TRBV5-6 and TRBJ2-2; D is unresolved. The V end was cut by 2 bases, the J end by 4 bases, with 15 bases between. Germline lookup yields CDR1 SGHDT and CDR2 YYEEEE. The CDR3 has 16 residues.

This rearrangement joins TRBV2 to TRBJ1-1; D is uncertain. The CDR3 covers 13 residues. The germline V gene encodes CDR1 SNHLY and CDR2 FYNNEI. The V end was cut by 4 bases, the J end by 3 bases, with 9 bases between. The CDR3, as DNA: TGTGCCAGCAGTGCGGACCGGGACACTGAAGCTTTCTTT. It encodes CASSADRDTEAFF. Filled out from reference TRBV2 and TRBJ1-1, the complete variable domain reads EPEVTQTPSHQVTQMGQEVILRCVPISNHLYFYWYRQILGQKVEFLVSFYNNEISEKSEIFDDQFSVERPDGSNFTLKIRSTKLEDSAMYFCASSADRDTEAFFGQGTRLTVV.

The V gene is TRBV6-6, the J gene TRBJ1-1, with a possible D match to TRBD1 (6 bases). The CDR3 contains 14 residues. V was shortened by 5 bases and J by 3 bases, with 13 bases between the two germline ends. Germline V gives CDR1 MNHNY, CDR2 SVGAGI (reference sequence). The CDR3 is CASSPTGAYTEAFF. The CDR3 coding sequence is TGTGCCAGCAGTCCGACGGGGGCGTACACTGAAGCTTTCTTT.

V and J are TRBV19 and TRBJ1-2, with TRBD1 identical over 10 bases. Germline CDR1 is LNHDA and CDR2 is SQIVND (reference sequence). V dropped 6 bases and J dropped 7; count of bases not matched to a gene: 5. The CDR3 spans 13 residues. CDR3 protein: CASRTGTGAGYTF. CDR3 in DNA: TGTGCCAGTAGGACCGGGACAGGGGCTGGCTACACCTTC.

The chain carries TRBV7-9 and TRBJ2-5, with no clear D. The length of the CDR3 is 12 residues. Trimming pared 8 bases from V and 5 bases from J, leaving 12 bases between. Germline lookup yields CDR1 SEHNR and CDR2 FQNEAQ (reference sequence). CDR3 protein: CASGVGKETQYF. The CDR3 DNA reads TGTGCCAGCGGGGTAGGAAAGGAGACCCAGTACTTC.

This chain uses TRBV5-6 with TRBJ1-5; perhaps TRBD1 as D (5 bases). The CDR3 length is 15 residues. Per germline, CDR1 SGHDT and CDR2 YYEEEE. Trimming cost V 0 bases and J 4 bases, with 11 bases left between them. This CDR3 is CASSLGAGPNQPQHF. CDR3 DNA sequence: TGTGCCAGCAGCTTGGGTGCAGGGCCAAATCAGCCCCAGCATTTT.

The CDR3 here is CASSLVYEQYF. The CDR3 bases are TGTGCCAGCAGTTTGGTGTACGAGCAGTACTTC. The chain employs TRBV28 and TRBJ2-7, with no clear D. In germline, CDR1 is MDHEN, CDR2 SYDVKM. The CDR3 contains 11 residues. Trimming left V 3 bases short and J 4 bases short, with 4 bases between.